The 9 T cell receptor beta chains given below trace back to one sample, sequenced in a study of blood T cell repertoires in COVID-19. TCRdb's copy holds only in-frame clones and misses some; the assay was immunoSEQ multiplex PCR. In the table there are about 150,000 clones, 76% of which are singletons. Sequencing input: peripheral blood. The source of these receptors is a woman of 80 years or more with acute or convalescent COVID-19.

The chain couples TRBV9 to TRBJ2-1, with TRBD1 matching over 9 bases. This CDR3 is 18 amino acids long. Germline trimming cut 1 base from V and 5 bases from J; bases unmatched to any gene: 13. Germline assignment: CDR1 SGDLS and CDR2 YYNGEE. The CDR3 sequence: CASSVTPGQGKYNNEQFF. CDR3 nucleotides: TGTGCCAGCAGCGTAACACCGGGACAGGGAAAATACAACAATGAGCAGTTCTTC.

The V call is TRBV5-6, the J call TRBJ2-6, with TRBD1 matching over 10 bases. V shed 4 bases, J shed 4 bases, and the junction held 11 bases outside the gene matches. The germline V gene encodes CDR1 SGHDT and CDR2 YYEEEE. The CDR3 runs to 18 residues. This CDR3 is CASSRGQGEWRGANVLTF. CDR3 nucleotide sequence: TGTGCCAGCAGCCGAGGACAGGGGGAGTGGCGAGGGGCCAACGTCCTGACTTTC.

The chain links TRBV19 to TRBJ2-3, with TRBD1 identical over 10 bases. V gave up 6 bases and J gave up 2 bases; unmatched junction bases: 5. This CDR3 contains 15 residues. CDR1 and CDR2 (germline): LNHDA, SQIVND (reference sequence). In DNA form, the CDR3 reads TGTGCCAGTAGCGACCGACAGGGGGCCACAGATACGCAGTATTTT. This translates into CASSDRQGATDTQYF. The whole variable domain, filled in from reference TRBV19 and TRBJ2-3, reads DGGITQSPKYLFRKEGQNVTLSCEQNLNHDAMYWYRQDPGQGLRLIYYSQIVNDFQKGDIAEGYSVSREKKESFPLTVTSAQKNPTAFYLCASSDRQGATDTQYFGPGTRLTVL.

The chain joins TRBV7-6 to TRBJ2-2; 11 bases line up with TRBD1. The CDR3 spans 15 residues. The germline CDR1 and CDR2 sequences are SGHVS and FNYEAQ. V gave up 5 bases and J gave up 7 bases; unmatched junction bases: 6. CDR3 nucleotides: TGTGCCAGCAGCCAGGGACAGGGGGGAATCGGGGAGCTGTTTTTT. Translation gives CASSQGQGGIGELFF.

In its sample, this clone was seen a few times. For the CDR3, the DNA is TGTGCCAGCAGTCTTGAGAGGAACACTGAAGCTTTCTTT. Residues: CASSLERNTEAFF. This chain joins TRBV11-1 and TRBJ1-1; D remains unclear. The V end lost 6 bases, the J end lost 1 base, and 9 bases lay between the germline ends. The CDR3 consists of 13 residues. Germline V gene data show CDR1 as SGHAT and CDR2 as FQDESV (reference sequence).

The chain employs TRBV19 and TRBJ2-7; TRBD1 agrees at 10 bases. The germline V gene encodes CDR1 LNHDA and CDR2 SQIVND (reference sequence). J was trimmed by 1 base and V by 5 bases; bases with no gene match: 8. The CDR3 is made up of 16 amino acids. The DNA for the CDR3 is TGTGCCAGTAGTGCGATCCGGGACAGGGGATCCTACGAGCAGTACTTC. This translates into CASSAIRDRGSYEQYF.

The genes are TRBV5-1 and TRBJ1-5; perhaps TRBD1 as D (5 bases). Trimming took 0 bases from V and 3 from J, leaving 16 bases between them. Germline lookup yields CDR1 SGHRS and CDR2 YFSETQ. The CDR3 length is 17 residues. CDR3 region: CASSLAGGIGSNQPQHF. CDR3 coding DNA: TGCGCCAGCAGCTTGGCCGGGGGAATAGGCTCCAATCAGCCCCAGCATTTT. The full variable domain, completed using reference TRBV5-1 and TRBJ1-5, is KAGVTQTPRYLIKTRGQQVTLSCSPISGHRSVSWYQQTPGQGLQFLFEYFSETQRNKGNFPGRFSGRQFSNSRSEMNVSTLELGDSALYLCASSLAGGIGSNQPQHFGDGTRLSIL.

The chain couples TRBV5-1 to TRBJ1-3; 7 bases fit TRBD1. With V trimmed by 4 bases and J by 4 bases, 11 bases remained unmatched. The CDR3 runs to 16 residues. Germline V gives CDR1 SGHRS, CDR2 YFSETQ. The CDR3 nucleotides read TGCGCCAGCAGCCACTCAACCGGGACAGACGGAAACACCATATATTTT. Its protein is CASSHSTGTDGNTIYF.

The CDR3 DNA sequence: TGCGCCAGCAGCACTAGCCGTGCGAACACCGGGGAGCTGTTTTTT. Its protein product is CASSTSRANTGELFF. The chain uses TRBV5-1 and TRBJ2-2; a possible D gene is TRBD2 (6 bases). V was cut by 4 bases and J by 0 bases, with 10 bases left in between. Looked up from germline, CDR1 is SGHRS and CDR2 is YFSETQ. The CDR3 contains 15 residues.